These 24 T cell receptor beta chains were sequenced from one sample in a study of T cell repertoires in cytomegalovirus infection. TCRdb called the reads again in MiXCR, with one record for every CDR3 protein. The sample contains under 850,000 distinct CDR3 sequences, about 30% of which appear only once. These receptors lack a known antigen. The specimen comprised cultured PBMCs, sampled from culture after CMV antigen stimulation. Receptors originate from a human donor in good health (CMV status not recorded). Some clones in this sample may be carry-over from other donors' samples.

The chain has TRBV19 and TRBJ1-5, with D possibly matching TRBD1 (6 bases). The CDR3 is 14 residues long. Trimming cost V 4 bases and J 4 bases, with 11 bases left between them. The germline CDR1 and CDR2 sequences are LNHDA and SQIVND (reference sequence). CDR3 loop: CASSKQGGNQPQHF. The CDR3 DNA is TGTGCCAGTAGTAAACAGGGTGGGAATCAGCCCCAGCATTTT.

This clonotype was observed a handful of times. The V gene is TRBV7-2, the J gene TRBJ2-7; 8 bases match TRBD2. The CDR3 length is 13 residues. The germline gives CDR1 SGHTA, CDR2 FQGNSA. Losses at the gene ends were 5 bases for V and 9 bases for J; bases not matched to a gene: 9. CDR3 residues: CASSPLLAEGQYF. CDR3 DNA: TGTGCCAGCAGCCCATTACTAGCGGAAGGGCAGTACTTC.

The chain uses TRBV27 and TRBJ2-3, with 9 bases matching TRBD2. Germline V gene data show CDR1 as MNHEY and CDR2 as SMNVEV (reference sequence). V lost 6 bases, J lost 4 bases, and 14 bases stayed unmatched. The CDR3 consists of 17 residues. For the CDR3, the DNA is TGTGCCAGCAGCCGTGTACTGGGGCTAGCGGGGTCAGATACGCAGTATTTT. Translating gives CASSRVLGLAGSDTQYF.

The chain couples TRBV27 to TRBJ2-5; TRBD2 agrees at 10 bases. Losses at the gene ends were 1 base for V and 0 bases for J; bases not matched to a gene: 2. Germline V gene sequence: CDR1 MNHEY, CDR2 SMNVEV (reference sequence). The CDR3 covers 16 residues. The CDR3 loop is CASSLYTSGDQETQYF. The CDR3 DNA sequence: TGTGCCAGCAGTTTATACACTAGCGGGGACCAAGAGACCCAGTACTTC.

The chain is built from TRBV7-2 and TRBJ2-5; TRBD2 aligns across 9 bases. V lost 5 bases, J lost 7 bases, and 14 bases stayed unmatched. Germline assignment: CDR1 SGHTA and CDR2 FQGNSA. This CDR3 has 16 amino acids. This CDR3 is CASSPIGLAGSGTQYF. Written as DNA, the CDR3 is TGTGCCAGCAGCCCCATTGGGCTAGCGGGGTCCGGGACCCAGTACTTC.

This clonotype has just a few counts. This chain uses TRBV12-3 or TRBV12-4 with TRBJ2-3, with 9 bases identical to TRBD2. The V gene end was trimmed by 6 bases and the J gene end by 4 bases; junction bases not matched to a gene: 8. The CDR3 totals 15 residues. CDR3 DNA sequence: TGTGCCAGCAGCCCGGGGACTAGCTTCCCAGATACGCAGTATTTT. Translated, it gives CASSPGTSFPDTQYF.

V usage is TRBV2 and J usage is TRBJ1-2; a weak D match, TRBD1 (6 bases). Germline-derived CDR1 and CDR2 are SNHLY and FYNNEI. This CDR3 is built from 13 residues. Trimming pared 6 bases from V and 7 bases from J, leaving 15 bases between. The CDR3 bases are TGTGCCAGCAGGGAGGGGGGGTGGTCTGGCTACACCTTC. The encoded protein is CASREGGWSGYTF.

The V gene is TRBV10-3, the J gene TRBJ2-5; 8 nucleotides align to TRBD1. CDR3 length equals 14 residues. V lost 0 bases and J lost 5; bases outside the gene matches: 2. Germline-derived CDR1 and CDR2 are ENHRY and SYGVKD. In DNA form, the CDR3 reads TGTGCCATCAGTGAGTCTCAGGGGGCTGAGACCCAGTACTTC. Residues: CAISESQGAETQYF.

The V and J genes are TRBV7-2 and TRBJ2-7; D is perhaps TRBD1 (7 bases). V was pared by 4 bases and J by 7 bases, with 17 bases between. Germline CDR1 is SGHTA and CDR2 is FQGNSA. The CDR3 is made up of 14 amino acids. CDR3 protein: CASSWGGGTEEQYF. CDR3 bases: TGTGCCAGCAGCTGGGGTGGGGGGACAGAAGAGCAGTACTTC.

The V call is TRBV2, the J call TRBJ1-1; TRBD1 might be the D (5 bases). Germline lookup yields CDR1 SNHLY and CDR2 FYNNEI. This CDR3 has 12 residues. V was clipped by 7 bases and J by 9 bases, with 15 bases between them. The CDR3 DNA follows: TGTGCCAGCATCGACGGGGCCGGACAAGCTTTCTTT. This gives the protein CASIDGAGQAFF.

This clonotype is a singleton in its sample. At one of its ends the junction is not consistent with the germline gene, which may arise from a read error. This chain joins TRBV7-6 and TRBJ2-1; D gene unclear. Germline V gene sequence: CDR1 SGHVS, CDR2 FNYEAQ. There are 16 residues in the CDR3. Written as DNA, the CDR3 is TGTGCCAGCAGCTTAGCGGTAGCTGCCTCCTACAATGGGCAGTTCTTC. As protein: CASSLAVAASYNGQFF.

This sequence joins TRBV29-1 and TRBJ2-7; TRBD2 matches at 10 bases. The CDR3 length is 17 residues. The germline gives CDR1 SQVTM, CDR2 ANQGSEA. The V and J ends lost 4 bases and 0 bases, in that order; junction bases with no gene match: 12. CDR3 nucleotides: TGCAGCGTTGCTCCTAGCGGGAGTGCCCTTCGCTCCTACGAGCAGTACTTC. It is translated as CSVAPSGSALRSYEQYF.

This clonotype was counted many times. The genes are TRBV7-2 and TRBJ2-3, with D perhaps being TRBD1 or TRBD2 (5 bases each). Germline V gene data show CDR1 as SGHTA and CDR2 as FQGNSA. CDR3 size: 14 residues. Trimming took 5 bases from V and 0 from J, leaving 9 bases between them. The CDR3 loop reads CASSKRGSTDTQYF. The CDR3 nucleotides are TGTGCCAGCAGCAAGAGGGGCAGCACAGATACGCAGTATTTT.

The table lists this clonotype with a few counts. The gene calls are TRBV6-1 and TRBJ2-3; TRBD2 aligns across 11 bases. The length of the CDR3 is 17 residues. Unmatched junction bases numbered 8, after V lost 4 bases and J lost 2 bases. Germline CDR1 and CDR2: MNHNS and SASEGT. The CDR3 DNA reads TGTGCCAGCAGTGGCCCTAGCGGGGGGCCTCCCACAGATACGCAGTATTTT. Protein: CASSGPSGGPPTDTQYF.

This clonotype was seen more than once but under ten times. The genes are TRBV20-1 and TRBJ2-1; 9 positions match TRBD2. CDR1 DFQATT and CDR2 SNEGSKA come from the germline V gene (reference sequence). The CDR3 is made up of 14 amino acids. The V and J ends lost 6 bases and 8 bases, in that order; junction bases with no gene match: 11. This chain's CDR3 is CSAPKAGGSDEQFF. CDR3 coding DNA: TGCAGTGCCCCTAAAGCGGGAGGTAGCGATGAGCAGTTCTTC.

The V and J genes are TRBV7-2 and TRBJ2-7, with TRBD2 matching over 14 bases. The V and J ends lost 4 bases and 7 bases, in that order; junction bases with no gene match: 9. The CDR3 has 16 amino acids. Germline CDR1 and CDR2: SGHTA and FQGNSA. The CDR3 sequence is CASSSGLAGALGEQYV. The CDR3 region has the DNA TGTGCCAGCAGCTCGGGACTAGCGGGAGCTCTTGGGGAGCAGTACGTC.

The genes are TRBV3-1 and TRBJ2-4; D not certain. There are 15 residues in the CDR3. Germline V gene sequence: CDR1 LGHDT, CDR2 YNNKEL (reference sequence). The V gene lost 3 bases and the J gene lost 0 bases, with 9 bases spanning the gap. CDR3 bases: TGTGCCAGCAGCCATGGGTTTCTAGCCAAAAACATTCAGTACTTC. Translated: CASSHGFLAKNIQYF.

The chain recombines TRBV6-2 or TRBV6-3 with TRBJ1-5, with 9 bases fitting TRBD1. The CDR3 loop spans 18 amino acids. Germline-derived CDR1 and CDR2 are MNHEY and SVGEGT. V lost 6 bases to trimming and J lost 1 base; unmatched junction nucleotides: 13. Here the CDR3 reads CASSHRTGASWSNQPQHF. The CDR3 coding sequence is TGTGCCAGCAGCCACCGGACAGGGGCCTCATGGAGCAATCAGCCCCAGCATTTT.

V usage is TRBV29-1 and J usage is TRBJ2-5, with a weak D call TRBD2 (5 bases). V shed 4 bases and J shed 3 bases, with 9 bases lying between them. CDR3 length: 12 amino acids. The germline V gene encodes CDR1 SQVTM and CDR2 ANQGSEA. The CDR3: CSVVRVEETQYF. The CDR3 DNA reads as TGCAGCGTTGTGAGGGTCGAAGAGACCCAGTACTTC.

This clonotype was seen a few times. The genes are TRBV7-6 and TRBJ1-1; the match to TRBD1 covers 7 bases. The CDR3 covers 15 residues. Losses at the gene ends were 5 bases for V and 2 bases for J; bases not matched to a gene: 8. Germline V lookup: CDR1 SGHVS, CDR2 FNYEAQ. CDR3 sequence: CASSPPTGPNTEAFF. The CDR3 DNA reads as TGTGCCAGCAGCCCGCCGACAGGGCCTAACACTGAAGCTTTCTTT. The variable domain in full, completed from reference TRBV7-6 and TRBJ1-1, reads GAGVSQSPRYKVTKRGQDVALRCDPISGHVSLYWYRQALGQGPEFLTYFNYEAQQDKSGLPNDRFSAERPEGSISTLTIQRTEQRDSAMYRCASSPPTGPNTEAFFGQGTRLTVV.

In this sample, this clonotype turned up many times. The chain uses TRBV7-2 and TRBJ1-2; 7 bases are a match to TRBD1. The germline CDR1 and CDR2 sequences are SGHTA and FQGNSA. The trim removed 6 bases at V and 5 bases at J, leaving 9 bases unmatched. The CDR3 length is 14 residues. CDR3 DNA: TGTGCCAGCAGTCGAGACAGGGACCAATATGGCTACACCTTC. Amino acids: CASSRDRDQYGYTF. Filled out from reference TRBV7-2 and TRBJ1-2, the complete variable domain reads GAGVSQSPSNKVTEKGKDVELRCDPISGHTALYWYRQSLGQGLEFLIYFQGNSAPDKSGLPSDRFSAERTGGSVSTLTIQRTQQEDSAVYLCASSRDRDQYGYTFGSGTRLTVV.

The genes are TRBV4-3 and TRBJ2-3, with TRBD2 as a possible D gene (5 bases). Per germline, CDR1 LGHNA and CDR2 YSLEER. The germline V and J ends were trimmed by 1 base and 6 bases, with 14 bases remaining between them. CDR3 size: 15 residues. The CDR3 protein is CASSQAALASDTQYF. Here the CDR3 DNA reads TGCGCCAGCAGCCAAGCCGCGCTAGCCTCGGATACGCAGTATTTT.

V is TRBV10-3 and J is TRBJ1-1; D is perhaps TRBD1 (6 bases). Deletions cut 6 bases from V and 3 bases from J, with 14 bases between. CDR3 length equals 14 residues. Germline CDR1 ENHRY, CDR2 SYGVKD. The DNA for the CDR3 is TGTGCCATCAGGGGGGCCAGGGCGGACACTGAAGCTTTCTTT. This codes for CAIRGARADTEAFF.

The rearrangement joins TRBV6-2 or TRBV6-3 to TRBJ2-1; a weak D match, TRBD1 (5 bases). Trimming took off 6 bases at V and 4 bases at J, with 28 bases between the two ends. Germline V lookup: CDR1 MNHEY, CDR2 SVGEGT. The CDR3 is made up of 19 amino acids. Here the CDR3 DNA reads TGTGCCAGCAGCTTACTCCGACCAGGGCTCTTCTTAGGTTACAATGAGCAGTTCTTC. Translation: CASSLLRPGLFLGYNEQFF.